This is a list of T cell receptor beta chains from one sample in a study of beta chain features in type 1 diabetes. Sequencing was performed with immunoSEQ multiplex PCR; in TCRdb, only in-frame clones are kept and a portion is missing. This sample has some 150,000 clones; roughly a tenth occur once, and the top ten carry about 0.66%. What was sequenced was central memory CD4+ T cells from blood. These TCRs come from a man between 18 and 29 years old in good health. The CDR3 runs from the conserved cysteine through the conserved F or W. Each record gives: D gene, J gene, clone size, V gene, CDR3 protein, CDR3 DNA. A D gene is named only where the DNA matches it firmly. A clone size is listed for some rows: how often the clone was seen (once, few, many), or a class if it is expanded.

D gene: TRBD1; J gene: TRBJ2-7; clone size: few; V gene: TRBV7-9; CDR3 protein: CASSLAGTGYEQYF; CDR3 DNA: TGTGCCAGCAGCTTGGCCGGGACAGGGTACGAGCAGTACTTC
D gene: .; J gene: TRBJ1-5; clone size: .; V gene: TRBV2; CDR3 protein: CASTQGVNQPQHF; CDR3 DNA: TGTGCCAGCACGCAGGGTGTAAATCAGCCCCAGCATTTT
D gene: .; J gene: TRBJ2-1; clone size: .; V gene: TRBV7-7; CDR3 protein: CASSFDTSGGNEQFF; CDR3 DNA: TGTGCCAGCAGCTTTGATACCTCCGGGGGTAATGAGCAGTTCTTC
D gene: .; J gene: TRBJ2-7; clone size: .; V gene: TRBV29-1; CDR3 protein: CSARTDLSYEQYF; CDR3 DNA: TGCAGCGCGCGGACAGATCTCTCCTACGAGCAGTACTTC
D gene: TRBD1; J gene: TRBJ1-2; clone size: few; V gene: TRBV27; CDR3 protein: CASSRNRQGNNYGYTF; CDR3 DNA: TGTGCCAGCAGTCGTAACCGACAGGGGAATAACTATGGCTACACCTTC
D gene: .; J gene: TRBJ2-5; clone size: few; V gene: TRBV6-6; CDR3 protein: CASGLQETQYF; CDR3 DNA: TGTGCCAGCGGCCTCCAAGAGACCCAGTACTTC
D gene: .; J gene: TRBJ2-5; clone size: few; V gene: TRBV7-2; CDR3 protein: CASRERQILETQYF; CDR3 DNA: TGTGCCAGCAGAGAGCGACAGATACTAGAGACCCAGTACTTC
D gene: TRBD1; J gene: TRBJ1-2; clone size: few; V gene: TRBV5-4; CDR3 protein: CASSSDRGAGYTF; CDR3 DNA: TGTGCCAGCAGCTCCGACAGGGGGGCTGGCTACACCTTC
D gene: .; J gene: TRBJ1-1; clone size: .; V gene: TRBV2; CDR3 protein: CASSSTLVFTSNTEAFF; CDR3 DNA: TGTGCCAGCAGCTCCACTTTGGTCTTCACCTCGAACACTGAAGCTTTCTTT
D gene: .; J gene: TRBJ2-1; clone size: few; V gene: TRBV6-5; CDR3 protein: CASRYSRVYNEQFF; CDR3 DNA: TGTGCCAGCAGATATAGCAGAGTCTACAATGAGCAGTTCTTC
D gene: .; J gene: TRBJ2-2; clone size: .; V gene: TRBV11-3; CDR3 protein: CASSRADRGELFF; CDR3 DNA: TGTGCCAGCAGCCGCGCTGATCGCGGGGAGCTGTTTTTT
D gene: .; J gene: TRBJ1-2; clone size: many; V gene: TRBV9; CDR3 protein: CASSVDRGPYGYTF; CDR3 DNA: TGTGCCAGCAGCGTAGATCGAGGGCCCTATGGCTACACCTTC